One sample yielded the 5 T cell receptor beta chains listed below, sequenced in a study of blood T cells in healthy people across ages. Then a second PCR, running roughly 6 to 11 cycles, was carried out with a sample-barcoded 5' primer and a J-beta primer mix. TCRdb reanalysed the 5' RACE reads using MiXCR and keeps one entry per CDR3 protein. The sample has 760,000 or so distinct CDR3 sequences, 25% seen once. The data also belong to a second study, concerning T cells of mothers and their children.

The sequencing input was blood. Receptors were obtained from a boy between 10 and 17 years old in good health.

The rearrangement links TRBV7-2 to TRBJ2-5; 12 nucleotides agree with TRBD2. With 2 bases clipped from V and 5 bases from J, the junction kept 12 bases outside the gene matches. The CDR3 is 18 amino acids. Germline V gene lookup returns CDR1 SGHTA and CDR2 FQGNSA. The CDR3 coding sequence is TGTGCCAGCAGCTTATATGTAAGACTAGCGGGAGAACGGGAGACCCAGTACTTC. Translating it yields CASSLYVRLAGERETQYF.

The rearrangement links TRBV20-1 to TRBJ2-7; D is unclear. The CDR3 has 13 residues. V gave up 0 bases and J gave up 0 bases, with 6 bases separating them. Germline V gene lookup returns CDR1 DFQATT and CDR2 SNEGSKA (reference sequence). CDR3 DNA: TGCAGTGCTAGAGAGGCAGCCTCCTACGAGCAGTACTTC. Amino acid sequence: CSAREAASYEQYF.

A note on this clonotype: At one end the junction does not follow the germline gene, possibly because of a read error. This sequence joins TRBV28 and TRBJ1-3, with 7 bases matching TRBD1. CDR3 length: 16 residues. Germline CDR1 is MDHEN and CDR2 is SYDVKM. CDR3 sequence (DNA): TGTGCCAGCAGTCCGACGCGAGGGGGCTCTGGAAACACTATATATTTT. As protein: CASSPTRGGSGNTIYF.

This clonotype was counted only a few times. The V and J genes are TRBV6-1 and TRBJ1-1; D is perhaps TRBD1 (5 bases). V was clipped by 6 bases and J by 6 bases, with 17 bases between them. CDR1 is MNHNS, CDR2 SASEGT, per germline. This CDR3 contains 14 residues. The CDR3 DNA is TGTGCCAGCAGGTGGACGGGGGTCCCACCTGAAGCTTTCTTT. This codes for CASRWTGVPPEAFF.

V usage is TRBV29-1 and J usage is TRBJ2-3; TRBD1 aligns across 9 bases. Trimming took 7 bases from V and 8 from J; bases not matched to a gene: 10. The CDR3 has 13 residues. Germline lookup yields CDR1 SQVTM and CDR2 ANQGSEA. The CDR3 sequence is CSAMGQGTGTQYF. The CDR3 bases are TGCAGCGCGATGGGACAGGGAACGGGTACGCAGTATTTT.